These T cell receptor beta chains were read from a single sample in a study of blood T cell repertoires in COVID-19. Measured with immunoSEQ multiplex PCR; TCRdb has only the in-frame clones, and not every one. Of approximately 89,000 clones in the sample, 80% were seen once. The sequencing input was peripheral blood. The receptors were sampled from a human donor in a cohort sampled during active COVID-19. Both conserved end residues are part of each CDR3. The order of the fields is CDR3 protein, V gene.

CASSTIAGSYEQYF,TRBV19
CAATGEANTEAFF,TRBV10-3
CASSLRAAYNEQFF,TRBV28
CASSILDRGEAFF,TRBV19
CASNIGLASEQYF,TRBV6-5
CASSYSYTGTSGIQYF,TRBV6-5
CASSLEPDF,TRBV7-2
CASSDEAEQYF,TRBV6-4
CASSLGPGGRGAEAFF,TRBV28
CARPGGRSYEQYF,TRBV21-1
CASSLQGGTGELFF,TRBV5-6
CARSLATRNTEAFF,TRBV5-3
CASSFRGAQEQYF,TRBV11-3
CASSYRIGTSGTYEQYF,TRBV6-2/TRBV6-3
CASSPATTGPVANIQYF,TRBV5-4
CASSFDREGYTF,TRBV5-4
CASSQDRTPSSGYTF,TRBV3-1/TRBV3-2
CSAQNTEAFF,TRBV29-1
CASSLGTNFYEQYF,TRBV28
CASSPRDRVTEQYF,TRBV7-9
CASTQGGRKLFF,TRBV2
CASSIDFSNQPQHF,TRBV21-1
CSASLNVDSEQYF,TRBV20-1
CATSDTWGGEAFF,TRBV24-1
CASSLGVARGVNEQFF,TRBV7-2
CASSAGPTMTKFF,TRBV7-8
CASSLLTGTTNSPLHF,TRBV3-1/TRBV3-2
CASSLNPAGGNEQFF,TRBV5-1
CASSQVPAGEGPQYF,TRBV3-1/TRBV3-2
CASSLRASYEQYF,TRBV19
CASSSTSGDKQYF,TRBV18
CASRFWEQETQYF,TRBV5-4
CASSSGQGGEKLFF,TRBV3-1/TRBV3-2
CASSLAPGEISPLHF,TRBV7-8
CASSLSSDRSEAFF,TRBV5-5
CASSSGTDYGYTF,TRBV28
CASSHPGTGYTF,TRBV18
CASSRRGTVNTGELFF,TRBV7-9
CASSQAGLITEAFF,TRBV3-1/TRBV3-2
CASSRDRNEKLFF,TRBV18
CARSRPGTGPLHSGANVLTF,TRBV5-3
CASRSGREAFF,TRBV11-2
CASSEGAIEKLFF,TRBV7-9
CASSPGGANYGYTF,TRBV5-1
CASSLGRFEDTEAFF,TRBV4-1
CASSPTFPLATGGREVNYEQYF,TRBV27
CASSETAGGSGELFF,TRBV6-4
CAISELGGGYEQYF,TRBV10-3
CASSGLAGSYEQYF,TRBV18
CASQAGLVGYEQYF,TRBV10-3
CASSEYRDNSPLHF,TRBV19
CASSTSTGANEKLFF,TRBV3-1/TRBV3-2
CASSLSTYEQYF,TRBV28
CATSRRGSNQPQHF,TRBV24-1